The 23 T cell receptor beta chains below were found in one sample sequenced in a study of T cell responses to AZD1222 COVID-19 vaccine. Sequencing used immunoSEQ multiplex PCR; TCRdb keeps in-frame clones, though not all of them. Of approximately 97,000 clones in the sample, approximately 90% were seen once. Material: peripheral blood, obtained on day 0 of AZD1222 vaccination. These receptors were collected from an adult in good health.

The rearrangement joins TRBV7-8 to TRBJ2-7; no clear D. Trimming took 5 bases from V and 6 from J, leaving 14 bases between them. This CDR3 has 13 residues. Germline loops: CDR1 SGHVS, CDR2 FQNEAQ. CDR3 nucleotides: TGTGCCAGCAGCAAAACCCCCCAGAGCGAGCAGTACTTC. Protein product: CASSKTPQSEQYF.

The chain is built from TRBV28 and TRBJ2-7; D not resolved. Germline-derived CDR1 and CDR2 are MDHEN and SYDVKM. Trimming stripped 6 bases from V and 3 bases from J, with 12 bases between. This CDR3 is 13 amino acids long. CDR3 bases: TGTGCCAGCAGCAGGCGGCTTAACTACGAGCAGTACTTC. Protein: CASSRRLNYEQYF. Complete variable domain (other parts from reference TRBV28 and TRBJ2-7): DVKVTQSSRYLVKRTGEKVFLECVQDMDHENMFWYRQDPGLGLRLIYFSYDVKMKEKGDIPEGYSVSREKKERFSLILESASTNQTSMYLCASSRRLNYEQYFGPGTRLTVT.

The rearrangement joins TRBV25-1 to TRBJ2-1; D gene uncertain. The CDR3 is 13 amino acids. V lost 5 bases and J 8 bases, leaving 13 bases between the germline ends. Germline CDR1 is MGHDK and CDR2 is SYGVNS. Written as DNA, the CDR3 is TGTGCCAGCAGTTTTCCAGGTTCGTATGAGCAGTTCTTC. It encodes CASSFPGSYEQFF. The variable domain in full, completed from reference TRBV25-1 and TRBJ2-1, reads EADIYQTPRYLVIGTGKKITLECSQTMGHDKMYWYQQDPGMELHLIHYSYGVNSTEKGDLSSESTVSRIRTEHFPLTLESARPSHTSQYLCASSFPGSYEQFFGPGTRLTVL.

The chain carries TRBV6-4 and TRBJ2-3; D might be TRBD1 (6 bases). Germline V gene sequence: CDR1 MRHNA, CDR2 SNTAGT. CDR3 length equals 15 residues. The V and J ends lost 2 bases and 0 bases respectively, with 9 bases between them. The CDR3 DNA sequence: TGTGCCAGCAGTGACGGGGGCGGGAGCACAGATACGCAGTATTTT. It yields the protein CASSDGGGSTDTQYF.

The genes are TRBV10-2 and TRBJ2-1; TRBD2 aligns across 14 bases. V gave up 5 bases and J gave up 9 bases; unmatched junction bases: 6. The CDR3 runs 15 residues. The germline gives CDR1 WSHSY, CDR2 SAAADI. CDR3 nucleotides: TGCGCCAGCAGTAGGGGACTAGCGGGAGTTGGTGAGCAGTTCTTC. Its protein product is CASSRGLAGVGEQFF.

The chain combines TRBV27 with TRBJ2-3; D gene uncertain. The ends were cut back, 2 bases at V and 1 base at J, with 10 bases in the middle. CDR3 length equals 15 residues. Per germline, CDR1 MNHEY and CDR2 SMNVEV (reference sequence). CDR3 residues: CASSLRMLGTDTQYF. DNA for the CDR3: TGTGCCAGCAGTTTACGAATGCTGGGCACAGATACGCAGTATTTT.

The chain joins TRBV4-1 to TRBJ1-1; the D gene is possibly TRBD1 (5 bases). This CDR3 contains 14 residues. Germline V gene data show CDR1 as MGHRA and CDR2 as YSYEKL. V was trimmed by 4 bases and J by 7 bases, leaving 16 bases between them. For the CDR3, the DNA is TGCGCCAGCAGCCGCGGAGGGGTGGAGGGTGAAGCTTTCTTT. It yields the protein CASSRGGVEGEAFF.

The J gene is TRBJ1-1, the V gene TRBV28; TRBD1 is a possible D gene (6 bases). CDR1 and CDR2 from the germline V gene are MDHEN and SYDVKM. Trimming took 4 bases from V and 10 from J, leaving 13 bases between them. This CDR3 is 12 amino acids long. CDR3 region: CASSWAGGVAFF. The CDR3 nucleotides are TGTGCCAGCAGTTGGGCCGGGGGCGTAGCTTTCTTT.

The chain couples TRBV28 to TRBJ1-1; 11 positions agree with TRBD1. The CDR3 runs 15 residues. Per germline, CDR1 MDHEN and CDR2 SYDVKM. Losses at the gene ends were 5 bases for V and 6 bases for J; bases not matched to a gene: 8. In nucleotides, the CDR3 is TGTGCCAGCAGTCTTCGTCCGGGACAGGGGGCTGAAGCTTTCTTT. Its protein product is CASSLRPGQGAEAFF.

This chain joins TRBV7-2 and TRBJ2-3, with a tentative D call TRBD2 (6 bases). Trimming left V 7 bases short and J 3 bases short, with 23 bases between. This CDR3 is built from 17 residues. CDR1 and CDR2 from the germline V gene are SGHTA and FQGNSA. DNA for the CDR3: TGTGCCAGCACCCACCCCGCTACCGGGAGAATGACAGATACGCAGTATTTT. This encodes CASTHPATGRMTDTQYF.

The V gene is TRBV5-6, the J gene TRBJ1-2, with D tentatively TRBD1 (5 bases). V was shortened by 4 bases and J by 3 bases, with 16 bases between the two germline ends. Germline V gene lookup returns CDR1 SGHDT and CDR2 YYEEEE. This CDR3 contains 15 residues. This chain's CDR3 is CASSLLGGNDYGYTF. CDR3 in DNA: TGTGCCAGCAGCCTGCTGGGGGGGAACGACTATGGCTACACCTTC.

This chain uses TRBV28 with TRBJ2-7; tentatively, D is TRBD1 (5 bases). The V gene's germline CDR1 is MDHEN and CDR2 SYDVKM. V shed 5 bases and J shed 5 bases, with 16 bases lying between them. The CDR3 has 14 amino acids. CDR3 residues: CASSPPTDRHEQYF. CDR3 coding DNA: TGTGCCAGCAGTCCCCCGACAGATCGCCACGAGCAGTACTTC.

This clone appeared a few times. The chain is built from TRBV6-5 and TRBJ1-1; perhaps TRBD1 as D (6 bases). Germline loops: CDR1 MNHEY, CDR2 SVGAGI. Trimming stripped 2 bases from V and 4 bases from J, with 8 bases between. CDR3 size: 13 residues. CDR3 protein: CASSYGGLTEAFF. The CDR3 DNA sequence: TGTGCCAGCAGTTACGGGGGGCTCACTGAAGCTTTCTTT.

This rearrangement joins TRBV4-2 to TRBJ1-2, with D possibly TRBD1 on 5 matching bases. CDR1 LGHNA and CDR2 YNFKEQ come from the germline V gene. CDR3 length: 15 amino acids. V was shortened by 0 bases and J by 2 bases, with 10 bases between the two germline ends. The CDR3 coding sequence is TGTGCCAGCAGCCAAGATCGGACAAGAAACTATGGCTACACCTTC. Translating gives CASSQDRTRNYGYTF.

The chain carries TRBV5-5 and TRBJ2-7, with D uncertain. This CDR3 spans 15 amino acids. The germline V gene has CDR1 SGHKS and CDR2 YYEKEE (reference sequence). Trimming shortened V by 0 bases and J by 0 bases, and 10 bases separated the two germline ends. This CDR3 is CASSLVMGFSYEQYF. CDR3 sequence (DNA): TGTGCCAGCAGCTTGGTTATGGGGTTCTCCTACGAGCAGTACTTC.

V and J are TRBV18 and TRBJ1-2, with D hard to call. Trimming removed 3 bases from V and 5 bases from J, with 10 bases in between. This CDR3 comprises 13 residues. CDR1 KGHSH and CDR2 LQKENI come from the germline V gene. CDR3 bases: TGTGCCAGCTCACCTGAACTCGTGTATGGCTACACCTTC. Translation: CASSPELVYGYTF.

The V and J genes are TRBV4-3 and TRBJ2-5; D ambiguous. Germline CDR1 reads LGHNA; CDR2 reads YSLEER. This CDR3 contains 14 residues. V gave up 0 bases and J gave up 4 bases, with 9 bases separating them. The chain's CDR3 is CASSQEWPPETQYF. The CDR3 DNA sequence: TGCGCCAGCAGCCAAGAATGGCCACCAGAGACCCAGTACTTC.

In nucleotides, the CDR3 is TGTGCCAGCAACCGCGACAGTGGCAATCAGCCCCAGCATTTT. It translates to CASNRDSGNQPQHF. This rearrangement joins TRBV6-6 to TRBJ1-5, with D perhaps TRBD1 (5 bases). Looked up from germline, CDR1 is MNHNY and CDR2 is SVGAGI (reference sequence). Trimming shortened V by 7 bases and J by 2 bases, and 12 bases separated the two germline ends. The CDR3 loop spans 14 amino acids.

The chain couples TRBV24-1 to TRBJ1-3; D remains unclear. The germline CDR1 and CDR2 sequences are KGHDR and SFDVKD. The CDR3 runs to 13 residues. V was pared by 6 bases and J by 0 bases, with 5 bases between. The CDR3 sequence: CATSLGSGNTIYF. CDR3 in DNA: TGTGCCACCAGTCTGGGCTCTGGAAACACCATATATTTT.

The chain recombines TRBV27 with TRBJ1-3; D not resolved. The V and J ends lost 4 bases and 6 bases respectively, with 19 bases between them. This CDR3 is 16 amino acids long. Germline assignment: CDR1 MNHEY and CDR2 SMNVEV (reference sequence). The CDR3 region has the DNA TGTGCCAGCAGTTCAAGGACTGAGACTCTGGAAAACACCATATATTTT. This sequence encodes CASSSRTETLENTIYF.

The chain recombines TRBV29-1 with TRBJ2-2, with 7 bases lining up with TRBD2. With 1 base clipped from V and 13 bases from J, the junction kept 6 bases outside the gene matches. Germline CDR1 and CDR2: SQVTM and ANQGSEA. The CDR3 runs to 12 residues. CDR3 loop: CSVEVAGRGLFF. CDR3 coding DNA: TGCAGCGTTGAAGTGGCGGGGAGGGGGCTGTTTTTT.

The rearrangement links TRBV20-1 to TRBJ2-1, with 11 bases matching TRBD2. Trimming removed 3 bases from V and 0 bases from J; junction bases left unmatched: 1. Germline V gene lookup returns CDR1 DFQATT and CDR2 SNEGSKA (reference sequence). The CDR3 is 15 amino acids. Here the CDR3 reads CSASGTSGSYNEQFF. For the CDR3, the DNA is TGCAGTGCTAGTGGGACTAGCGGCTCCTACAATGAGCAGTTCTTC.

The J gene is TRBJ2-7, the V gene TRBV5-4; 7 bases agree with TRBD2. Losses at the gene ends were 2 bases for V and 1 base for J; bases not matched to a gene: 6. The germline gives CDR1 SGHNT, CDR2 YYREEE (reference sequence). The CDR3 consists of 15 residues. The CDR3: CASSFDGGTSYEQYF. CDR3 bases: TGTGCCAGCAGCTTTGACGGGGGGACTTCCTACGAGCAGTACTTC. The whole variable domain, filled in from reference TRBV5-4 and TRBJ2-7, reads ETGVTQSPTHLIKTRGQQVTLRCSSQSGHNTVSWYQQALGQGPQFIFQYYREEENGRGNFPPRFSGLQFPNYSSELNVNALELDDSALYLCASSFDGGTSYEQYFGPGTRLTVT.